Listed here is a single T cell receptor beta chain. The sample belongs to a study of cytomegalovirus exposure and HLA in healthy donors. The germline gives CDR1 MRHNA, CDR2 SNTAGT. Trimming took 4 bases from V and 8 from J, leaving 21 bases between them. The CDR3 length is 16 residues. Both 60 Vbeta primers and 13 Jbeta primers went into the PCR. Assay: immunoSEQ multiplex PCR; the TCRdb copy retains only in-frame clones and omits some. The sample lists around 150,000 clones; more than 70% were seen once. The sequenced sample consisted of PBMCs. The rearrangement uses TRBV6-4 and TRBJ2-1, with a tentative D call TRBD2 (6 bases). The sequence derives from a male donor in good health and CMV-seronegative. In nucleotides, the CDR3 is TGTGCCAGCAGTGTACGGGTGGGAGCGGGTAGCGATGAGCAGTTCTTC. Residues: CASSVRVGAGSDEQFF.